The 5 T cell receptor beta chains listed next were all sequenced from one sample in a study of CD8 T cells in ankylosing spondylitis. Overall study results and limits: A motif in TCR beta, a set of eight or nine highly homologous variants, appeared characteristic of ankylosing spondylitis blood.

No antigens are known for them. TCRdb re-analysed the 5' RACE reads in MiXCR, keeping a single row per CDR3 protein. This table has 350,000 to 450,000 distinct CDR3 sequences, about 24% appearing once. The sample comprised blood, either unsorted or a sorted T cell fraction (not recorded which). All receptors come from a male donor with ankylosing spondylitis.

This clonotype has a handful of counts. The chain uses TRBV5-1 and TRBJ2-2; D remains unclear. Trimming cost V 0 bases and J 7 bases, with 10 bases left between them. In germline, CDR1 is SGHRS, CDR2 YFSETQ. The CDR3 has 14 amino acids. CDR3 sequence reads: CASSLESPSGELFF. The DNA of the CDR3 is TGCGCCAGCAGCTTGGAGTCTCCCAGCGGGGAGCTGTTTTTT.

This clonotype was observed a handful of times. V usage is TRBV2 and J usage is TRBJ2-5, with 13 bases matching TRBD2. The V gene's germline CDR1 is SNHLY and CDR2 FYNNEI. Germline trimming cut 8 bases from V and 5 bases from J; bases unmatched to any gene: 8. This CDR3 has 15 amino acids. The CDR3 sequence is CASPRTSGSRETQYF. The CDR3 DNA follows: TGTGCCAGCCCTCGGACTAGCGGGAGTCGCGAGACCCAGTACTTC.

This chain uses TRBV18 with TRBJ2-7; 14 positions match TRBD2. The germline V gene has CDR1 KGHSH and CDR2 LQKENI. This CDR3 has 15 amino acids. V lost 4 bases, J lost 6 bases, and 5 bases stayed unmatched. The CDR3 spells CASSQGLAGVTEQYV. The CDR3 DNA reads TGTGCCAGCTCACAGGGACTAGCGGGAGTAACCGAGCAGTACGTC.

This clonotype was recorded a few times. The V and J genes are TRBV30 and TRBJ1-4, with 7 bases matching TRBD1. V dropped 6 bases and J dropped 6; count of bases not matched to a gene: 7. Germline V gives CDR1 GTSNPN, CDR2 SVGIG (reference sequence). The CDR3 has 13 amino acids. CDR3 region: CACTGTADEKLFF. The CDR3 DNA reads TGTGCCTGTACCGGGACAGCGGATGAAAAACTGTTTTTT.

In its sample, this clonotype was seen a few times. J is TRBJ1-5 and V is TRBV7-2; D remains ambiguous. Between the trimmed V and J ends, which lost 5 bases and 3 bases, there was a span of 14 bases. Germline CDR1 reads SGHTA; CDR2 reads FQGNSA. There are 15 residues in the CDR3. CDR3 in DNA: TGTGCCAGCAGCCCGATGGGTGCTAACAATCAGCCCCAGCATTTT. Encoded protein: CASSPMGANNQPQHF.